Given below is one T cell receptor (beta chain) in context. The antigen is unknown. This specimen comes from a study of CD8+ T cells in alopecia areata. Study results and limitations: Clarity of TCR sharing across patients fell short of that in mice, possibly HLA-related.

The authors extracted RNA and reverse transcribed it into cDNA as the sequencing template. Clones were read by immunoSEQ multiplex PCR, and TCRdb kept only the in-frame ones, dropping some. The sample shows fewer than 250,000 clones, around three fifths of them seen only once. Stated treatment: oral pan-JAK inhibitor, 5-10 mg twice daily. The length of the CDR3 is 12 residues. The ends were cut back, 11 bases at V and 2 bases at J, with 12 bases in the middle. The germline V gene has CDR1 MNHEY and CDR2 SVGAGI. The receptor was isolated from a human donor with alopecia areata. Sequencing was performed on CD4+ T cells sorted from blood, taken at week 4, from a patient treated with tofacitinib. The rearrangement links TRBV6-5 to TRBJ1-2, with D perhaps TRBD1 (5 bases). The CDR3 DNA sequence: TGTGCCGTAGGACACCCGAACTATGGCTACACCTTC. This codes for CAVGHPNYGYTF.